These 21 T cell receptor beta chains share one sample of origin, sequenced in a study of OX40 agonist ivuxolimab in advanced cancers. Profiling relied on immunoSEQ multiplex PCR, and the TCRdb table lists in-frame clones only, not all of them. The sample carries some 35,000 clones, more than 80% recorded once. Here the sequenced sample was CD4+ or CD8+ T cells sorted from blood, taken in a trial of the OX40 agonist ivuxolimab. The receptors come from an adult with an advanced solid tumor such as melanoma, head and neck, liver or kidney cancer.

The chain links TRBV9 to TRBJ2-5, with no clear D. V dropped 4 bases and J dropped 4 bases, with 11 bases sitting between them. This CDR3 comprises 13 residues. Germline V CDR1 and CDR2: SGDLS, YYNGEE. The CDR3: CASSPGYRETQYF. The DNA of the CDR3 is TGTGCCAGCAGCCCGGGCTATCGAGAGACCCAGTACTTC.

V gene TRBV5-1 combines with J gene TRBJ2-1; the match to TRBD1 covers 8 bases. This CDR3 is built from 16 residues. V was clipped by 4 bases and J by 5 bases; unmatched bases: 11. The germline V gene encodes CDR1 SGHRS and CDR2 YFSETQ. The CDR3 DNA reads TGCGCCAGCAGCCTGAAACAGGGGGAGGTAGACAATGAGCAGTTCTTC. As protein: CASSLKQGEVDNEQFF.

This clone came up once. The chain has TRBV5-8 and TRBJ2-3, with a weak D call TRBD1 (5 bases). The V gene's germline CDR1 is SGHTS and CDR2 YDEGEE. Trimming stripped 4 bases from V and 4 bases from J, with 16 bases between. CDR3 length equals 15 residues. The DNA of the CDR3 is TGTGCCAGCAGCACTGACATACCAGGGTCAGATACGCAGTATTTT. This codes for CASSTDIPGSDTQYF.

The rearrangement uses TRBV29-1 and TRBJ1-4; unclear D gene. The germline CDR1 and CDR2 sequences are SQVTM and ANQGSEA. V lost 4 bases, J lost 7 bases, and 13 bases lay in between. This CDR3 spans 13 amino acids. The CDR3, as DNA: TGCAGCGTTGGGTGGGGATTCGGTGAAAAACTGTTTTTT. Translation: CSVGWGFGEKLFF.

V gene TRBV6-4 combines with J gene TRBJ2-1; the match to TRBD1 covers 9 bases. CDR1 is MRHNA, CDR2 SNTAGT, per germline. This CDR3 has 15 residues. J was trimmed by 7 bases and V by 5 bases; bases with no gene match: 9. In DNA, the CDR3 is TGTGCCAGCAGTCGACAGGGGGAGATCTATAATGAGCAGTTCTTC. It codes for CASSRQGEIYNEQFF.

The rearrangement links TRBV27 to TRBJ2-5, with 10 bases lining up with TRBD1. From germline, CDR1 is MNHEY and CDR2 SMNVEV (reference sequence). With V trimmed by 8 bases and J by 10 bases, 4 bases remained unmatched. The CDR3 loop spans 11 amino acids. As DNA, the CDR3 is TGTGCCAGCTCGGACAGGGGGAACCAGTACTTC. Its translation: CASSDRGNQYF.

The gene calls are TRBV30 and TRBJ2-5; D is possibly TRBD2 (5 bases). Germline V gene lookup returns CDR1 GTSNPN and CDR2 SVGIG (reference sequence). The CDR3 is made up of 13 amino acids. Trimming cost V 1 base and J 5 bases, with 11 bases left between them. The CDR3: CAWSGTQWETQYF. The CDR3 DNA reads TGTGCCTGGAGTGGGACTCAATGGGAGACCCAGTACTTC.

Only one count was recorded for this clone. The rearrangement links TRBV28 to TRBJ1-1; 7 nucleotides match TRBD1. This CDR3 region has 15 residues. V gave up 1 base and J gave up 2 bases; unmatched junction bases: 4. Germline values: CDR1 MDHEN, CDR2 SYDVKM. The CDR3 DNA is TGTGCCAGCAGTTTATCCAGGGGGACTAACACTGAAGCTTTCTTT. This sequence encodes CASSLSRGTNTEAFF. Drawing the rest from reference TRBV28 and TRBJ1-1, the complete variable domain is DVKVTQSSRYLVKRTGEKVFLECVQDMDHENMFWYRQDPGLGLRLIYFSYDVKMKEKGDIPEGYSVSREKKERFSLILESASTNQTSMYLCASSLSRGTNTEAFFGQGTRLTVV.

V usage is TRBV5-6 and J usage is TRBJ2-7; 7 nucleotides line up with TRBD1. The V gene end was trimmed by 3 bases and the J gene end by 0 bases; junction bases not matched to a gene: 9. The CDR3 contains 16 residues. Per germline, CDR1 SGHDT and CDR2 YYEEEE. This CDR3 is CASSYWSGQDSYEQYF. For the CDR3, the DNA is TGTGCCAGCAGCTATTGGAGCGGACAGGACTCCTACGAGCAGTACTTC.

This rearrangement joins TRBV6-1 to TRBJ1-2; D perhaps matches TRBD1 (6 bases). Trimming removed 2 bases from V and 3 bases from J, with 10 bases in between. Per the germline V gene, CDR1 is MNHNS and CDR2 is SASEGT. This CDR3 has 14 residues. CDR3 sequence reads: CASSENRAYYGYTF. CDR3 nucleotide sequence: TGTGCCAGCAGTGAAAACAGGGCTTACTATGGCTACACCTTC.

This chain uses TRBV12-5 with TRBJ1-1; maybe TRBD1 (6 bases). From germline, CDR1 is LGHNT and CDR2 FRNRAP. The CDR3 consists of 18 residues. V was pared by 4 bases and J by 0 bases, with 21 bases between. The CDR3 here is CASGSEGVQGPMNTEAFF. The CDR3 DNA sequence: TGTGCTAGTGGTTCCGAGGGGGTCCAGGGGCCTATGAACACTGAAGCTTTCTTT.

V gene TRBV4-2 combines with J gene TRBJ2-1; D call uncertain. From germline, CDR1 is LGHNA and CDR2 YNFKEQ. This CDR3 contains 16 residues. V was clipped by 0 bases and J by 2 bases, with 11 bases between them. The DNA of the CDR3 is TGTGCCAGCAGCCAAGAGGCTCTAGAGGCCTACAATGAGCAGTTCTTC. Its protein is CASSQEALEAYNEQFF.

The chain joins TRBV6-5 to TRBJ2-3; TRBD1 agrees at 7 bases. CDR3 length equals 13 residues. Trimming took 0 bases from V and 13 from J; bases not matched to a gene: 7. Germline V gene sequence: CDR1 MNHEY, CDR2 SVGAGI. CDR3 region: CASSYSTTGEKYF. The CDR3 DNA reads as TGTGCCAGCAGTTACTCGACTACAGGGGAAAAGTATTTT.

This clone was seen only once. CDR3 residues: CASSLSSGELFF. In DNA, the CDR3 is TGTGCCAGCAGTTTATCATCGGGGGAGCTGTTTTTT. The gene calls are TRBV27 and TRBJ2-2; D is uncertain. CDR1 and CDR2 from the germline V gene are MNHEY and SMNVEV (reference sequence). Trimming took off 0 bases at V and 8 bases at J, with 4 bases between the two ends. CDR3 length: 12 amino acids.

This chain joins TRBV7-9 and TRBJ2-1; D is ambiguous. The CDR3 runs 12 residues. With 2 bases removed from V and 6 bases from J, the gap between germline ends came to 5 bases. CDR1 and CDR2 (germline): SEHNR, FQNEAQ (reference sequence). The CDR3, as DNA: TGTGCCAGCAGCTTAAGGGTCAATGAGCAGTTCTTC. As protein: CASSLRVNEQFF. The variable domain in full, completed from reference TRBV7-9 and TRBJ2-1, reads DTGVSQNPRHKITKRGQNVTFRCDPISEHNRLYWYRQTLGQGPEFLTYFQNEAQLEKSRLLSDRFSAERPKGSFSTLEIQRTEQGDSAMYLCASSLRVNEQFFGPGTRLTVL.

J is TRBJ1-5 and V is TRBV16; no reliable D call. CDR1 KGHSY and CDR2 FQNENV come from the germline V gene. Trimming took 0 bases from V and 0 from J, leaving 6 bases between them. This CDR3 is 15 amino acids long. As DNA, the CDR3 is TGTGCCAGCAGCCAATCCGACGATAGCAATCAGCCCCAGCATTTT. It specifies CASSQSDDSNQPQHF. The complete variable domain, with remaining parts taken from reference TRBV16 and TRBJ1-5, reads GEEVAQTPKHLVRGEGQKAKLYCAPIKGHSYVFWYQQVLKNEFKFLISFQNENVFDETGMPKERFSAKCLPNSPCSLEIQATKLEDSAVYFCASSQSDDSNQPQHFGDGTRLSIL.

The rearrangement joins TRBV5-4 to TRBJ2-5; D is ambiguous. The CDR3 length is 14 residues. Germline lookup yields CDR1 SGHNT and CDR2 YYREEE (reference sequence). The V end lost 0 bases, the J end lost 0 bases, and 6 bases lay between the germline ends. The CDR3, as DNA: TGTGCCAGCAGCTTGGTGCCTGACCAAGAGACCCAGTACTTC. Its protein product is CASSLVPDQETQYF. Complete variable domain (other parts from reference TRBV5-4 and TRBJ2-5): ETGVTQSPTHLIKTRGQQVTLRCSSQSGHNTVSWYQQALGQGPQFIFQYYREEENGRGNFPPRFSGLQFPNYSSELNVNALELDDSALYLCASSLVPDQETQYFGPGTRLLVL.

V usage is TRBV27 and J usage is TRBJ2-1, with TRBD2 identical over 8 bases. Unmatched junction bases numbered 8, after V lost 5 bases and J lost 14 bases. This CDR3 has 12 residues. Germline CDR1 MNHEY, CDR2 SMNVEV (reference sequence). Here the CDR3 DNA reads TGTGCCAGCAGTAAGCTAGCGGGCTGGGAGTTCTTC. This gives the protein CASSKLAGWEFF.

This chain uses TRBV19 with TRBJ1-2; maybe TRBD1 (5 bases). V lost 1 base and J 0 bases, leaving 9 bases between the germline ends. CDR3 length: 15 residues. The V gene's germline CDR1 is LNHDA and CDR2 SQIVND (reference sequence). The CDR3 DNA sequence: TGTGCCAGTAGTATAGGGGACGACTCTAACTATGGCTACACCTTC. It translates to CASSIGDDSNYGYTF.

The CDR3 loop is CASSLLTPGGGAFHTQYF. CDR3 nucleotide sequence: TGTGCCAGCAGTTTATTAACTCCTGGCGGGGGGGCCTTTCATACGCAGTATTTT. V and J are TRBV28 and TRBJ2-3, with 9 bases matching TRBD2. This CDR3 spans 18 amino acids. CDR1 and CDR2 (germline): MDHEN, SYDVKM. V shed 1 base and J 7 bases; nucleotides not matched to a gene: 15. Supplemented by reference TRBV28 and TRBJ2-3, the full variable domain reads DVKVTQSSRYLVKRTGEKVFLECVQDMDHENMFWYRQDPGLGLRLIYFSYDVKMKEKGDIPEGYSVSREKKERFSLILESASTNQTSMYLCASSLLTPGGGAFHTQYFGPGTRLTVL.

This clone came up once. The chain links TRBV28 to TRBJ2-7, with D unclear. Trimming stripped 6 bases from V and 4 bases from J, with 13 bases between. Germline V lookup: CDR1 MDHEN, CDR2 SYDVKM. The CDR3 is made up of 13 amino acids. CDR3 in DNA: TGTGCCAGCAGAGACCGGGTTTCTTACGAGCAGTACTTC. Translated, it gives CASRDRVSYEQYF.